The subject of this entry is one T cell receptor (beta chain). The source of the sample is a study of cytomegalovirus exposure and HLA in healthy donors. The PCR contained 60 Vbeta and 13 Jbeta primers. TCRdb keeps only in-frame clones here, not all; method: immunoSEQ multiplex PCR. The table has about 190,000 clones, about four fifths seen once. The V end was cut by 4 bases, the J end by 1 base, with 4 bases between. The CDR3 is made up of 12 amino acids. Germline V gene data show CDR1 as SGHTA and CDR2 as FQGNSA. The specimen sequenced was PBMCs. The V gene is TRBV7-2, the J gene TRBJ1-1; D gene unclear. This receptor was taken from a woman aged 40 to 50 in good health and CMV-seronegative. The CDR3 coding sequence is TGTGCCAGCAGCTCCCAGAACACTGAAGCTTTCTTT. Its translation: CASSSQNTEAFF.